This T cell receptor (beta chain) was profiled in a study of T cell repertoires and HLA-DP antigens. Study summary: Pre-culture CD4+ samples used roughly 1,300 ng DNA versus 200 to 250 ng for CD137+CD4+ sorts.

Generated by immunoSEQ multiplex PCR, the TCRdb table keeps only in-frame clones and is missing some. The table has around 90,000 clones, about 89% seen once. Losses at the gene ends were 4 bases for V and 2 bases for J; bases not matched to a gene: 6. There are 15 residues in the CDR3. Germline CDR1 and CDR2: GTSNPN and SVGIG (reference sequence). At least ten counts were recorded for this clone. Antigen unknown. The sequence was collected from a man aged 45 to 65 in good health and CMV-seronegative. The material sequenced was CD4+ T cells from PBMCs. V usage is TRBV30 and J usage is TRBJ2-2, with 8 positions matching TRBD1. CDR3 sequence (DNA): TGTGCCTGGAAATCGGACAGGGTCAACACCGGGGAGCTGTTTTTT. Protein: CAWKSDRVNTGELFF. Together with reference TRBV30 and TRBJ2-2, the CDR3 gives the full variable domain: SQTIHQWPATLVQPVGSPLSLECTVEGTSNPNLYWYRQAAGRGLQLLFYSVGIGQISSEVPQNLSASRPQDRQFILSSKKLLLSDSGFYLCAWKSDRVNTGELFFGEGSRLTVL.